Following are 22 T cell receptor beta chains from one sample sequenced in a study of CD8 T cells in ankylosing spondylitis. These receptors' antigens are unknown. Whole-study findings and limits: Several highly homologous variants made up a TCR beta motif that seemed to typify ankylosing spondylitis blood.

Via MiXCR, TCRdb re-called the 5' RACE reads, giving one row per CDR3 protein. The repertoire holds roughly 670,000 distinct CDR3 sequences, with over 15% as singletons. The sequenced material came from blood, either unsorted or a sorted T cell fraction (not recorded which). The receptors were sampled from a male donor with ankylosing spondylitis.

A few counts support this clonotype. The chain recombines TRBV7-8 with TRBJ1-1; unclear D gene. Trimming left V 3 bases short and J 3 bases short, with 17 bases between. The CDR3 consists of 16 residues. Germline CDR1 reads SGHVS; CDR2 reads FQNEAQ. The CDR3 nucleotides are TGTGCCAGCAGCTTTTTGACGGATAGTACGGACACTGAAGCTTTCTTT. Amino acids: CASSFLTDSTDTEAFF.

This clonotype came up a few times. V gene TRBV14 combines with J gene TRBJ1-4; TRBD1 matches at 10 bases. The length of the CDR3 is 15 residues. V gave up 10 bases and J gave up 6 bases; unmatched junction bases: 11. Germline values: CDR1 SGHDN, CDR2 FVKESK. CDR3 sequence (DNA): TGTGCCACCTCAGATCCGGGACAGGGGTATGAAAAACTGTTTTTT. Translation gives CATSDPGQGYEKLFF.

This clonotype was counted many times. V and J are TRBV10-3 and TRBJ1-5, with 7 bases aligning to TRBD1. The CDR3 loop spans 14 amino acids. Germline-derived CDR1 and CDR2 are ENHRY and SYGVKD. Trimming removed 0 bases from V and 6 bases from J; junction bases left unmatched: 2. CDR3 sequence: CAISESTGSQPQHF. Written as DNA, the CDR3 is TGTGCCATCAGTGAGTCGACAGGGAGTCAGCCCCAGCATTTT.

The chain couples TRBV28 to TRBJ2-7; 15 nucleotides match TRBD2. After removal of 8 bases from V and 7 bases from J, the junction contained 6 bases not matched to a gene. The CDR3 sequence is 14 residues long. Looked up from germline, CDR1 is MDHEN and CDR2 is SYDVKM. The CDR3 coding sequence is TGTGCCAGCGGACTAGCGGGAGGGGGAGAGGAGCAGTACTTC. Translating gives CASGLAGGGEEQYF.

This clonotype was picked up a small number of times. V and J are TRBV20-1 and TRBJ2-7; 7 bases fit TRBD2. This CDR3 spans 14 amino acids. With 5 bases clipped from V and 3 bases from J, the junction kept 10 bases outside the gene matches. Germline CDR1 reads DFQATT; CDR2 reads SNEGSKA (reference sequence). The CDR3 protein is CSAAKGGSVYEQYF. DNA for the CDR3: TGCAGTGCTGCGAAGGGCGGGAGTGTCTACGAGCAGTACTTC.

This sequence joins TRBV4-2 and TRBJ2-1, with TRBD2 matching over 8 bases. Germline V gives CDR1 LGHNA, CDR2 YNFKEQ. V was clipped by 0 bases and J by 2 bases; unmatched bases: 3. This CDR3 is built from 16 residues. Here the CDR3 reads CASSQEGSGAYNEQFF. The DNA for the CDR3 is TGTGCCAGCAGCCAAGAAGGTAGCGGGGCCTACAATGAGCAGTTCTTC.

This clonotype was detected a few times. The chain links TRBV25-1 to TRBJ2-3; the D call may be TRBD1 or TRBD2 (6 bases each). Germline V gene data show CDR1 as MGHDK and CDR2 as SYGVNS. Trimming shortened V by 4 bases and J by 4 bases, and 9 bases separated the two germline ends. The CDR3 runs 13 residues. The CDR3 loop reads CASSVRGADTQYF. The CDR3 DNA reads as TGTGCCAGCAGTGTGAGGGGGGCAGATACGCAGTATTTT.

This clonotype was seen more than once but under ten times. V gene TRBV20-1 combines with J gene TRBJ2-4, with D unresolved. CDR3 length: 15 amino acids. Germline CDR1 reads DFQATT; CDR2 reads SNEGSKA (reference sequence). Trimming pared 3 bases from V and 0 bases from J, leaving 12 bases between. Here the CDR3 DNA reads TGCAGTGCTAGGTTAGGACGGTTAGCCAAAAACATTCAGTACTTC. Amino acid sequence: CSARLGRLAKNIQYF.

V is TRBV18 and J is TRBJ2-1; 11 bases match TRBD2. Germline CDR1 KGHSH, CDR2 LQKENI. V lost 2 bases, J lost 3 bases, and 3 bases stayed unmatched. The CDR3 covers 16 residues. CDR3 sequence: CASSPSGTSGYNEQFF. Written as DNA, the CDR3 is TGTGCCAGCTCACCATCCGGGACTAGCGGCTACAATGAGCAGTTCTTC. The whole variable domain, remainder taken from reference TRBV18 and TRBJ2-1, is NAGVMQNPRHLVRRRGQEARLRCSPMKGHSHVYWYRQLPEEGLKFMVYLQKENIIDESGMPKERFSAEFPKEGPSILRIQQVVRGDSAAYFCASSPSGTSGYNEQFFGPGTRLTVL.

This clonotype has a handful of counts. The chain carries TRBV12-3 or TRBV12-4 and TRBJ2-7; TRBD1 matches 8 bases. The CDR3 is 15 residues long. Trimming at V came to 4 bases and at J to 2 bases, leaving 7 bases not matched to a gene. Here the CDR3 DNA reads TGTGCCAGCAGTTCATCCGGGACAGGAACCTACGAGCAGTACTTC. Translation: CASSSSGTGTYEQYF.

In its sample, this clonotype was seen many times. V gene TRBV28 combines with J gene TRBJ2-5, with D possibly being TRBD2 (6 bases). This CDR3 spans 14 amino acids. Germline V gives CDR1 MDHEN, CDR2 SYDVKM. V was shortened by 3 bases and J by 0 bases, with 8 bases between the two germline ends. The CDR3 reads CASSFGGDQETQYF. The CDR3 DNA follows: TGTGCCAGCAGTTTCGGCGGGGACCAAGAGACCCAGTACTTC.

This clonotype was seen a few times. V is TRBV25-1 and J is TRBJ1-3; no firm D call. V gave up 3 bases and J gave up 0 bases, with 6 bases separating them. Germline lookup yields CDR1 MGHDK and CDR2 SYGVNS. The length of the CDR3 is 14 residues. CDR3: CASSDAGSGNTIYF. CDR3 bases: TGTGCCAGCAGTGACGCAGGCTCTGGAAACACCATATATTTT.

This clonotype occurred many times. This chain joins TRBV20-1 and TRBJ1-2; D is unclear. This CDR3 is built from 14 residues. V lost 8 bases to trimming and J lost 2 bases, with 18 bases between them. CDR1 DFQATT and CDR2 SNEGSKA come from the germline V gene (reference sequence). The CDR3 is CSTLLGPSNYGYTF. Here the CDR3 DNA reads TGCAGTACCCTCCTGGGCCCCAGCAACTATGGCTACACCTTC.

The chain links TRBV18 to TRBJ2-3, with 8 nucleotides matching TRBD2. Per germline, CDR1 KGHSH and CDR2 LQKENI. The CDR3 spans 15 residues. V dropped 5 bases and J dropped 6; count of bases not matched to a gene: 10. CDR3 coding DNA: TGTGCCAGCTCAGTAGGAGCGGGAGAGAAGGATACGCAGTATTTT. Translation: CASSVGAGEKDTQYF.

For this clonotype: Its ends do not fully match the called genes, so a read error is possible. The CDR3 spells CASSLLGQGRPGANVLPF. The CDR3 region has the DNA TGTGCCAGCAGTTTATTGGGACAGGGTAGGCCTGGGGCCAACGTCCTGCCTTTC. The chain couples TRBV28 to TRBJ2-6; 9 bases are shared with TRBD1. In germline, CDR1 is MDHEN, CDR2 SYDVKM. The length of the CDR3 is 18 residues.

This clonotype occurred once. CDR3 bases: TGTGCCAGCAGCTTGGGACAGGGCAGATATTTT. Encoded protein: CASSLGQGRYF. The chain couples TRBV2 to TRBJ1-3; 9 bases agree with TRBD1. With V trimmed by 6 bases and J by 15 bases, 6 bases remained unmatched. Germline values: CDR1 SNHLY, CDR2 FYNNEI. This CDR3 has 11 amino acids.

This clonotype appeared a few times. The CDR3: CASSFSRGNEQFF. In DNA, the CDR3 is TGTGCCAGCAGTTTTAGCAGGGGAAATGAGCAGTTCTTC. V usage is TRBV27 and J usage is TRBJ2-1; TRBD1 might be the D (6 bases). The V and J ends lost 3 bases and 7 bases respectively, with 10 bases between them. The CDR3 extends over 13 amino acids. Germline V gives CDR1 MNHEY, CDR2 SMNVEV (reference sequence).

The genes are TRBV12-3 or TRBV12-4 and TRBJ1-2, with D possibly TRBD1 on 6 matching bases. The V gene lost 5 bases and the J gene lost 7 bases, with 17 bases spanning the gap. The CDR3 is made up of 14 amino acids. CDR3 sequence: CASSTSGAGSGYTF. The DNA of the CDR3 is TGTGCCAGCAGTACCTCGGGGGCCGGTAGTGGCTACACCTTC.

CDR3 sequence (DNA): TGTGCCAGCAGCGGCAGACAGGGGAGCACAGATACGCAGTATTTT. Protein sequence: CASSGRQGSTDTQYF. The chain is built from TRBV5-5 and TRBJ2-3, with 8 bases identical to TRBD1. CDR3 length equals 15 residues. Germline loops: CDR1 SGHKS, CDR2 YYEKEE (reference sequence). Trimming took 4 bases from V and 0 from J; bases not matched to a gene: 4.

This clonotype came up a few times. The J gene is TRBJ1-1, the V gene TRBV29-1, with D uncertain. CDR1 and CDR2 from the germline V gene are SQVTM and ANQGSEA. Between the trimmed V and J ends, which lost 7 bases and 4 bases, there was a span of 16 bases. CDR3 length equals 13 residues. CDR3 sequence (DNA): TGCAGCGCAGAAGGTCGGGTCCGCACTGAAGCTTTCTTT. Amino acids: CSAEGRVRTEAFF. The full variable domain, completed using reference TRBV29-1 and TRBJ1-1, is SAVISQKPSRDICQRGTSLTIQCQVDSQVTMMFWYRQQPGQSLTLIATANQGSEATYESGFVIDKFPISRPNLTFSTLTVSNMSPEDSSIYLCSAEGRVRTEAFFGQGTRLTVV.

The rearrangement uses TRBV5-6 and TRBJ2-5; no firm D call. V lost 8 bases, J lost 1 base, and 15 bases lay in between. The CDR3 totals 14 residues. Looked up from germline, CDR1 is SGHDT and CDR2 is YYEEEE. The DNA of the CDR3 is TGTGCCAGTGGGAAACGGGCCACCCAAGAGACCCAGTACTTC. It is translated as CASGKRATQETQYF.

The chain has TRBV20-1 and TRBJ2-3; maybe TRBD2 (6 bases). The CDR3 has 17 amino acids. Germline V gene sequence: CDR1 DFQATT, CDR2 SNEGSKA (reference sequence). V was trimmed by 3 bases and J by 1 base, leaving 20 bases between them. CDR3 coding DNA: TGCAGTGCTAGGAATCTACTAGCCCAGACCCGCACAGATACGCAGTATTTT. It codes for CSARNLLAQTRTDTQYF.